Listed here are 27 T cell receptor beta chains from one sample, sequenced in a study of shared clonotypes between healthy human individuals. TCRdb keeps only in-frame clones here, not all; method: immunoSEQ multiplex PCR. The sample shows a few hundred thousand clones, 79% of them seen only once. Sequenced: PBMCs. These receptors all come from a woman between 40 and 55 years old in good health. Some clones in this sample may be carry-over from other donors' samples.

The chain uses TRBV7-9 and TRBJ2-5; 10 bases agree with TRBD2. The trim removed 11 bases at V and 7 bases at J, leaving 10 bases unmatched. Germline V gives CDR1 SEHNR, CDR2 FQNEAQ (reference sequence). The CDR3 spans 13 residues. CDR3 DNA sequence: TGTGCCGGCTCAGCGGGAGGGCCTGGGACCCAGTACTTC. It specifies CAGSAGGPGTQYF.

Here the CDR3 DNA reads TGCGCCAGCAGCAATCAGGGCGGGCCGCCCCAGCATTTT. This translates into CASSNQGGPPQHF. The V call is TRBV5-1, the J call TRBJ1-5; perhaps TRBD1 as D (5 bases). V dropped 4 bases and J dropped 9 bases, with 14 bases sitting between them. The CDR3 extends over 13 amino acids. Germline V gives CDR1 SGHRS, CDR2 YFSETQ.

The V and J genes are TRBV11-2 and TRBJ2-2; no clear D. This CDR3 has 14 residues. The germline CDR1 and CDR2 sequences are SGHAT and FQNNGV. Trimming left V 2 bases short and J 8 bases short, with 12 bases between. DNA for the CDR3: TGTGCCAGCAGCTTATTACGTGCCGGTGGGGAGCTGTTTTTT. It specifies CASSLLRAGGELFF.

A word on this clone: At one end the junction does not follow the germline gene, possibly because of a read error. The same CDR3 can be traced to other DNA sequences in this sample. The CDR3 nucleotides read TGTGCCAGCAGCGCGGGGCAGGGGGCTGACGCTTTCTTT. Translated: CASSAGQGADAFF. The chain combines TRBV9 with TRBJ1-1; TRBD1 matches at 8 bases. Germline CDR1 and CDR2: SGDLS and YYNGEE. CDR3 length equals 13 residues.

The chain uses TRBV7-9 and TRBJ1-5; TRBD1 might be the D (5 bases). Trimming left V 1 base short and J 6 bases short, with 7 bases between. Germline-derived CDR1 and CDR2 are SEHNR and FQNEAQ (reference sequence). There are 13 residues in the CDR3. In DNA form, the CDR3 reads TGTGCCAGCAGCTTAGGTAGGGGTCAGCCCCAGCATTTT. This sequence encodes CASSLGRGQPQHF.

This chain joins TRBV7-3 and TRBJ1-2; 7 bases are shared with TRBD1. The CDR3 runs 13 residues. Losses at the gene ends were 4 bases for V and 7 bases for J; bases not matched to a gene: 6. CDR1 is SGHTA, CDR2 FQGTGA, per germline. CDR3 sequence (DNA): TGTGCCAGCAGCTCCCGGACAGGCGGTGGCTACACCTTC. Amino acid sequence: CASSSRTGGGYTF.

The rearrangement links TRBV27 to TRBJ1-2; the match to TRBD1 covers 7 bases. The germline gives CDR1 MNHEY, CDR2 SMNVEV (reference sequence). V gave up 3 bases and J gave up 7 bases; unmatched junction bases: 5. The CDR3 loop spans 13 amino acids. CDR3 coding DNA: TGTGCCAGCAGTTTCTCAGGGGGTAGTGGCTACACCTTC. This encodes CASSFSGGSGYTF.

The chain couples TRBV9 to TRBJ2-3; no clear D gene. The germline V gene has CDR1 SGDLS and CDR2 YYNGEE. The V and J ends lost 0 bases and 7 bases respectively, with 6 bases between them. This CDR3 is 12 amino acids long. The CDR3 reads CASSVGANTQYF. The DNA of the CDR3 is TGTGCCAGCAGCGTAGGTGCGAATACGCAGTATTTT.

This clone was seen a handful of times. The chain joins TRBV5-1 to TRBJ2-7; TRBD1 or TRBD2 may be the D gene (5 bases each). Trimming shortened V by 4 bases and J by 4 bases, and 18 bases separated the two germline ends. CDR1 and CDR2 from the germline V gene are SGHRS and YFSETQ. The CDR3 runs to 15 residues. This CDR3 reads CASSQGEGWKYEQYF. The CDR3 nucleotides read TGCGCCAGCAGCCAGGGAGAGGGGTGGAAATACGAGCAGTACTTC.

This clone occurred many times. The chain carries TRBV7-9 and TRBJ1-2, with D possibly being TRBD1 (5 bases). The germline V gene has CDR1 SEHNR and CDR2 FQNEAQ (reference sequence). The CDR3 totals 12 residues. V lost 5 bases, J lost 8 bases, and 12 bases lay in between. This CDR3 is CASSRDSIGYTF. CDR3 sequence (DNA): TGTGCCAGCAGCCGAGACAGTATCGGCTACACCTTC.

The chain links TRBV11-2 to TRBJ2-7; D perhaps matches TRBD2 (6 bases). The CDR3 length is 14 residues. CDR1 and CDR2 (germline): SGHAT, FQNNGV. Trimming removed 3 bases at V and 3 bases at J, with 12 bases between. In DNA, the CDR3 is TGTGCCAGCAGCTTTGGCGGGATAGGCTACGAGCAGTACTTC. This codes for CASSFGGIGYEQYF. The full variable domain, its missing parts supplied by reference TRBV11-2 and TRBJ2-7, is EAGVAQSPRYKIIEKRQSVAFWCNPISGHATLYWYQQILGQGPKLLIQFQNNGVVDDSQLPKDRFSAERLKGVDSTLKIQPAKLEDSAVYLCASSFGGIGYEQYFGPGTRLTVT.

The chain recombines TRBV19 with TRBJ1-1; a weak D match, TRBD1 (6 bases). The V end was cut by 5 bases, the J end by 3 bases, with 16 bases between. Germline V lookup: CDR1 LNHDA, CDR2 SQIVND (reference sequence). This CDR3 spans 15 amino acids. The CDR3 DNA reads TGTGCCAGTAGTCAACAGGGAATGTTGGACACTGAAGCTTTCTTT. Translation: CASSQQGMLDTEAFF.

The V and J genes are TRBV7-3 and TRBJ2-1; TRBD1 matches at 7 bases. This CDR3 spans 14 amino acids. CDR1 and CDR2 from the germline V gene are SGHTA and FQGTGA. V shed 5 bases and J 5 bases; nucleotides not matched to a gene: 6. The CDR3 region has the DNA TGTGCCAGCAGCACCGAAACAGGGGACAATGAGCAGTTCTTC. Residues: CASSTETGDNEQFF.

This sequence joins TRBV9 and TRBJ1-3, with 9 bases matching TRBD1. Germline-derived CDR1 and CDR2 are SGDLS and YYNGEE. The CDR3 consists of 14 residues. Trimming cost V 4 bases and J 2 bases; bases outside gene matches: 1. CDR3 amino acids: CASSRDRAGNTIYF. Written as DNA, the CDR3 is TGTGCCAGCAGCCGGGACAGGGCTGGAAACACCATATATTTT.

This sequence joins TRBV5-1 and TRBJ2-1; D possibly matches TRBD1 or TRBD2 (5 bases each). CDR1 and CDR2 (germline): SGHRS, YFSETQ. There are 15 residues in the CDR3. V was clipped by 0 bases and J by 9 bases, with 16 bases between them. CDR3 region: CASSLGQRSRVEQFF. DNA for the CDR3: TGCGCCAGCAGCTTGGGCCAGCGGAGCAGGGTTGAGCAGTTCTTC.

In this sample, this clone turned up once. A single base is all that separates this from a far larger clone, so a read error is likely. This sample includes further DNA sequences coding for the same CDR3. The DNA of the CDR3 is TGTGCCAGCAGTCCACTCGGGCGAGATCAGCCCCAGCACTTT. Translation gives CASSPLGRDQPQHF. This chain connects TRBV27 to TRBJ1-5; D unresolved. The CDR3 totals 14 residues. Germline V gene sequence: CDR1 MNHEY, CDR2 SMNVEV (reference sequence).

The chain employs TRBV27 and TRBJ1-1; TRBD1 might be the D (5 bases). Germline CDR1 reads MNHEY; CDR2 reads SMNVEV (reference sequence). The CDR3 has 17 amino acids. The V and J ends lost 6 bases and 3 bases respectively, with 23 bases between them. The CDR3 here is CASRPGLSAPSDTEAFF. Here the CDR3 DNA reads TGTGCCAGCAGACCAGGGCTTTCCGCACCCTCGGACACTGAAGCTTTCTTT.

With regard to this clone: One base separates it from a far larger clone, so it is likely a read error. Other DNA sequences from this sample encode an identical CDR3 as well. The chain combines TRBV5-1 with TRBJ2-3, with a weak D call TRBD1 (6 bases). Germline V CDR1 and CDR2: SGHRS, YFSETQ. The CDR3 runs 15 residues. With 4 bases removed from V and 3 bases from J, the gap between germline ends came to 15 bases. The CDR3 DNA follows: TGCGCCAGCAGCCTAGGTGTTAGGGGGACAGATACGCAGTATTTT. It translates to CASSLGVRGTDTQYF.

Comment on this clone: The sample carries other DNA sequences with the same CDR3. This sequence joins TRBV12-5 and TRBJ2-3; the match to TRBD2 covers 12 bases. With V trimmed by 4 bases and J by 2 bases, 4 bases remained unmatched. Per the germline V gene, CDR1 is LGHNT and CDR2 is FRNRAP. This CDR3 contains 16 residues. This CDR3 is CASGSGLAGTTDTQYF. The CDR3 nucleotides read TGTGCTAGTGGTTCCGGACTAGCGGGGACCACAGATACGCAGTATTTT.

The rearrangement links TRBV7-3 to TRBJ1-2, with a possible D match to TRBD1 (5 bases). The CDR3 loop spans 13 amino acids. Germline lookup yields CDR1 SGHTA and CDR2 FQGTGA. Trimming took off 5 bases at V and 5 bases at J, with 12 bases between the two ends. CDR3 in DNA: TGTGCCAGCAGCGAAGGGTCAGGGTATGGCTACACCTTC. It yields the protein CASSEGSGYGYTF.

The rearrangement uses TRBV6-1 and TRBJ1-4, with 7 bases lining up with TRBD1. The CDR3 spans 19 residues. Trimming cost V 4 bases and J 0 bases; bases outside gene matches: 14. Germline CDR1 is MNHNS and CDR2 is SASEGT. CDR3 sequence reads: CASSGTTGKTLTTNEKLFF. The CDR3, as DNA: TGTGCCAGCAGTGGGACGACAGGGAAAACCCTCACAACTAATGAAAAACTGTTTTTT.

In nucleotides, the CDR3 is TGTGCCAGCAGCTTAGGGGCAGGGCAAGAGACCCAGTACTTC. Encoded protein: CASSLGAGQETQYF. This chain uses TRBV7-2 with TRBJ2-5, with D maybe TRBD1 (5 bases). V dropped 1 base and J dropped 2 bases, with 8 bases sitting between them. This CDR3 has 14 residues. CDR1 and CDR2 (germline): SGHTA, FQGNSA.

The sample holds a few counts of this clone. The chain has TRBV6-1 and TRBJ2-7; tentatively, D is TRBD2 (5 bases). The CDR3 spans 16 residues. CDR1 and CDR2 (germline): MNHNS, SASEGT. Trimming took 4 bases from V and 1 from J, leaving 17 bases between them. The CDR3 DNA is TGTGCCAGCAGTGTTAGCGTAGCGAGAGGATCCTACGAGCAGTACTTC. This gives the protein CASSVSVARGSYEQYF.

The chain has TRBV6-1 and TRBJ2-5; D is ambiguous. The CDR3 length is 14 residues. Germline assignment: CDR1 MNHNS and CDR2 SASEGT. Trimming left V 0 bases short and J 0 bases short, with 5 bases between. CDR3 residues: CASSEAGYQETQYF. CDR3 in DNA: TGTGCCAGCAGTGAAGCCGGCTACCAAGAGACCCAGTACTTC.

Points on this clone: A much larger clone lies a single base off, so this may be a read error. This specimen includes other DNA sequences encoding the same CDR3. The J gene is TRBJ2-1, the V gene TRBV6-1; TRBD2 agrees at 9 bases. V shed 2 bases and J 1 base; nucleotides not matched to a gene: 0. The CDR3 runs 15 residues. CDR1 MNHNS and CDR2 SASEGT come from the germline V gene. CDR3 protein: CASSELAGSYNEQFF. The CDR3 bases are TGTGCCAGCAGTGAACTAGCGGGATCCTACAATGAGCAGTTCTTC.

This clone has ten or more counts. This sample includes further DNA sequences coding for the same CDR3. The CDR3 DNA reads TGTGCCAGCAGCTCCCTCGGGGGCGGTGAAGCTTTCTTT. It translates to CASSSLGGGEAFF. The J gene is TRBJ1-1, the V gene TRBV7-2; possible D gene TRBD1, 6 bases. There are 13 residues in the CDR3. Trimming took 4 bases from V and 7 from J, leaving 13 bases between them. Germline CDR1 and CDR2: SGHTA and FQGNSA.

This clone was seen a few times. This chain's CDR3 is CASSRKFGRTDEKLFF. The CDR3 DNA reads TGTGCCAGCAGCCGCAAGTTCGGGAGGACCGATGAAAAACTGTTTTTT. The rearrangement uses TRBV14 and TRBJ1-4; D is unresolved. The V end lost 4 bases, the J end lost 6 bases, and 18 bases lay between the germline ends. The CDR3 has 16 amino acids. The germline gives CDR1 SGHDN, CDR2 FVKESK.